The text below deals with one TCR beta chain. What made the TCR beta cDNA was 5'RACE template switching with UMIs. TCRdb re-analyzed the 5' RACE reads; it lists each CDR3 protein once, without DNA. This sample's clone table lists 90,000 to 130,000 distinct CDR3 sequences. The data were obtained in a study of T cells expressing NK-cell markers. On the study more broadly: The study sequenced eight donors, seven HCMV-seropositive and one seronegative.

The specimen sequenced was blood T cells: a sorted CD56 or NKG2C T cell subset, CD4+ or CD8+ T cells, or bulk PBMC T cells (not recorded which). The sequence derives from a woman aged 18-70 years in good health.

The CDR3 sequence is CASSPFSGSADDRTDTQYF. The V gene is TRBV18, the J gene TRBJ2-3. CDR1 and CDR2 from the germline V gene are KGHSH and LQKENI. The CDR3 has 19 amino acids.